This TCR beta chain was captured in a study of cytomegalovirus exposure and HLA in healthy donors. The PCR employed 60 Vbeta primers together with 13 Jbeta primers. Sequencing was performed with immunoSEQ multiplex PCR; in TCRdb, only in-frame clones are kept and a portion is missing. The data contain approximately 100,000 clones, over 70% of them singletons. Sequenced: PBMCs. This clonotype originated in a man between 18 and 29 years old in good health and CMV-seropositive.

This chain's CDR3 is CASRVLTGNTEAFF. The CDR3 bases are TGTGCCAGCAGGGTACTCACAGGGAACACTGAAGCTTTCTTT. The genes are TRBV28 and TRBJ1-1; possibly TRBD1 for D (5 bases). Germline CDR1 and CDR2: MDHEN and SYDVKM. The germline V and J ends were trimmed by 6 bases and 1 base, with 12 bases remaining between them. This CDR3 is built from 14 residues.